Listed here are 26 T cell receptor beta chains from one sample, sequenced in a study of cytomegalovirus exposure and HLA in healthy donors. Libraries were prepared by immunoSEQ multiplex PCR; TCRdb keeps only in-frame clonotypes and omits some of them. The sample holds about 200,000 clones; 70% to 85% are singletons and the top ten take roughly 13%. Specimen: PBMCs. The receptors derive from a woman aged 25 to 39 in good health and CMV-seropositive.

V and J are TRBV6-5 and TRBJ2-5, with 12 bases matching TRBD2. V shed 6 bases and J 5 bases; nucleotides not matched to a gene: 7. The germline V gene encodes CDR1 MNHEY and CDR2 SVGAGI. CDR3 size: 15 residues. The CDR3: CASRLAGGRGETQYF. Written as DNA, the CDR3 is TGTGCCAGCAGGCTAGCGGGAGGGCGAGGGGAGACCCAGTACTTC.

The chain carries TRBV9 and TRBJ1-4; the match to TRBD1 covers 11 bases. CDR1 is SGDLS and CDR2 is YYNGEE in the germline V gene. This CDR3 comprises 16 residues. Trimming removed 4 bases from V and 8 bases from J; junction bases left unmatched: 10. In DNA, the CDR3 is TGTGCCAGCAGCTATGGACAGGGGGCAGCTCAGGAAAAACTGTTTTTT. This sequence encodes CASSYGQGAAQEKLFF.

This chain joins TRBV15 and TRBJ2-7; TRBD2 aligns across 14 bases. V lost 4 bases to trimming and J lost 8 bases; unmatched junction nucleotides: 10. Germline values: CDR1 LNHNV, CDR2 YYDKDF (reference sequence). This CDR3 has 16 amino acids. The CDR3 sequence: CATSIGLAGGPQKQYF. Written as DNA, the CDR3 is TGTGCCACCAGCATCGGACTAGCGGGAGGACCTCAAAAGCAGTACTTC.

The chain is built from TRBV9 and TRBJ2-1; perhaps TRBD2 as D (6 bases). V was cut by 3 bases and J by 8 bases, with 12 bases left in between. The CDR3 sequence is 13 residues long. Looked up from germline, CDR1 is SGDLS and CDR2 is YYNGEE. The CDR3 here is CASSAGDWYEQFF. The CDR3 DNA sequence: TGTGCCAGCAGCGCCGGGGACTGGTATGAGCAGTTCTTC.

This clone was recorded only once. CDR3 in amino acids: CASSDLGRGEKLFF. Written as DNA, the CDR3 is TGTGCCAGCAGTGATCTAGGACGGGGAGAAAAACTGTTTTTT. The chain has TRBV6-1 and TRBJ1-4; D is undetermined. Germline V gives CDR1 MNHNS, CDR2 SASEGT. The CDR3 consists of 14 residues. The ends were cut back, 3 bases at V and 8 bases at J, with 13 bases in the middle.

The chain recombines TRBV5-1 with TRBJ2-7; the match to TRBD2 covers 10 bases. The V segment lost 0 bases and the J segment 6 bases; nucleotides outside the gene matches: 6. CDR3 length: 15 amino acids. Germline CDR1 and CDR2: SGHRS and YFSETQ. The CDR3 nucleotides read TGCGCCAGCAGCTTGGGGGCTAGCGGGAGTGGCGAGCAGTACTTC. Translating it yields CASSLGASGSGEQYF.

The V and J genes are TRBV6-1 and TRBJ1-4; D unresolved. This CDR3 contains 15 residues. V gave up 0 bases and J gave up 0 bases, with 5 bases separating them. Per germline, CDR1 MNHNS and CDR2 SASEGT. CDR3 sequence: CASSEAPATNEKLFF. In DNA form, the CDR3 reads TGTGCCAGCAGTGAAGCGCCGGCAACTAATGAAAAACTGTTTTTT.

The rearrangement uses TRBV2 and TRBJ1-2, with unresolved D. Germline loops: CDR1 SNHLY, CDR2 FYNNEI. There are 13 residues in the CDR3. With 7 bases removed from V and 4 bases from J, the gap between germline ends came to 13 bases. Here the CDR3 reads CASTPTGGYGYTF. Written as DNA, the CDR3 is TGTGCCAGCACGCCCACCGGAGGCTATGGCTACACCTTC.

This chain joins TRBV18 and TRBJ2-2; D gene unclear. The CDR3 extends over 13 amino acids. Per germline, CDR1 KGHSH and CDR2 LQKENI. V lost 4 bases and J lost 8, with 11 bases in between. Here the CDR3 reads CASSLQSSGELFF. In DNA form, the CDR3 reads TGTGCCAGCTCACTCCAGTCGTCAGGGGAGCTGTTTTTT. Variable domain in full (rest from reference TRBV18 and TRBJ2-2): NAGVMQNPRHLVRRRGQEARLRCSPMKGHSHVYWYRQLPEEGLKFMVYLQKENIIDESGMPKERFSAEFPKEGPSILRIQQVVRGDSAAYFCASSLQSSGELFFGEGSRLTVL.

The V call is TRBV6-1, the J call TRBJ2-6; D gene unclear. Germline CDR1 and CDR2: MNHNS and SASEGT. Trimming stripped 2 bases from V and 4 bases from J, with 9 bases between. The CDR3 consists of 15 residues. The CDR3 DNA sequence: TGTGCCAGCAGTGAAAGCCCTCGGGGGGCCAACGTCCTGACTTTC. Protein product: CASSESPRGANVLTF.

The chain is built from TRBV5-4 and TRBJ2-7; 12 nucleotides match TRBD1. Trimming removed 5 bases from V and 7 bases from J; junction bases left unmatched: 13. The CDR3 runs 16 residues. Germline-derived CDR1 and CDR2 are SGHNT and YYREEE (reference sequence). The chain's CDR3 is CASSNRRDRGHQEQYF. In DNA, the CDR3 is TGTGCCAGCAGTAACCGCCGGGACAGGGGGCATCAGGAGCAGTACTTC.

The DNA of the CDR3 is TGTGCCAGCAGTGACTATCCGATACCGACAGGGTCTGGAAACACCATATATTTT. It yields the protein CASSDYPIPTGSGNTIYF. The chain joins TRBV6-1 to TRBJ1-3; 7 bases match TRBD1. CDR1 and CDR2 (germline): MNHNS, SASEGT. Losses at the gene ends were 3 bases for V and 1 base for J; bases not matched to a gene: 12. The CDR3 contains 18 residues.

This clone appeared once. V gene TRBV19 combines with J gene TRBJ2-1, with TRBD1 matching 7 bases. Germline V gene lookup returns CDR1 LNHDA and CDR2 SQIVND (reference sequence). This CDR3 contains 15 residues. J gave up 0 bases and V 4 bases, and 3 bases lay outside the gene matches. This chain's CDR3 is CASSTWDSSYNEQFF. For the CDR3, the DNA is TGTGCCAGTAGTACCTGGGACAGCTCCTACAATGAGCAGTTCTTC. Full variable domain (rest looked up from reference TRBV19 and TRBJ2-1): DGGITQSPKYLFRKEGQNVTLSCEQNLNHDAMYWYRQDPGQGLRLIYYSQIVNDFQKGDIAEGYSVSREKKESFPLTVTSAQKNPTAFYLCASSTWDSSYNEQFFGPGTRLTVL.

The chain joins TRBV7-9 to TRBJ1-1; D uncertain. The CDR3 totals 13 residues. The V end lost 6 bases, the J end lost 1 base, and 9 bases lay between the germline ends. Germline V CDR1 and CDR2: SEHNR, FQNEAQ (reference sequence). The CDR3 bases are TGTGCCAGCAGGCGGGAGGGGAACACTGAAGCTTTCTTT. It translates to CASRREGNTEAFF.

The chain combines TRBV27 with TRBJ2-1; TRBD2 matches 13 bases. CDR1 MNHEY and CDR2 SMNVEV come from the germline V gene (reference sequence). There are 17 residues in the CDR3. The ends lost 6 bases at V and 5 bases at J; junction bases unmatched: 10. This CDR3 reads CASSRRTSGRADNEQFF. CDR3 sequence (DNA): TGTGCCAGCAGCCGGAGAACTAGCGGGAGGGCCGACAATGAGCAGTTCTTC.

CDR3 region: CASSPNGYEQYF. DNA of the CDR3: TGTGCCAGCAGCCCTAACGGGTACGAGCAGTACTTC. J is TRBJ2-7 and V is TRBV7-6, with D hard to call. CDR1 and CDR2 from the germline V gene are SGHVS and FNYEAQ. V lost 5 bases to trimming and J lost 4 bases, with 9 bases between them. This CDR3 has 12 amino acids. The variable domain in full, completed from reference TRBV7-6 and TRBJ2-7, reads GAGVSQSPRYKVTKRGQDVALRCDPISGHVSLYWYRQALGQGPEFLTYFNYEAQQDKSGLPNDRFSAERPEGSISTLTIQRTEQRDSAMYRCASSPNGYEQYFGPGTRLTVT.

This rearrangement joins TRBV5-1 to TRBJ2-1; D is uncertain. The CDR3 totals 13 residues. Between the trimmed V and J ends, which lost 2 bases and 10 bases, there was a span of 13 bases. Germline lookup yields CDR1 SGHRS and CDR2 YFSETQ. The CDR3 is CASSFSDWSEQFF. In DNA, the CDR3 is TGCGCCAGCAGCTTTTCAGATTGGTCCGAGCAGTTCTTC. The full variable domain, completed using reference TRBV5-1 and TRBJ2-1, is KAGVTQTPRYLIKTRGQQVTLSCSPISGHRSVSWYQQTPGQGLQFLFEYFSETQRNKGNFPGRFSGRQFSNSRSEMNVSTLELGDSALYLCASSFSDWSEQFFGPGTRLTVL.

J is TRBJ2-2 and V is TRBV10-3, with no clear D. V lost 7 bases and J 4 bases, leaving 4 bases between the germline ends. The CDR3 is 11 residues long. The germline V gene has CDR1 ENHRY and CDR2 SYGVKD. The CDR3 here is CAITGTGELFF. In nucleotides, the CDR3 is TGTGCCATCACGGGCACCGGGGAGCTGTTTTTT.

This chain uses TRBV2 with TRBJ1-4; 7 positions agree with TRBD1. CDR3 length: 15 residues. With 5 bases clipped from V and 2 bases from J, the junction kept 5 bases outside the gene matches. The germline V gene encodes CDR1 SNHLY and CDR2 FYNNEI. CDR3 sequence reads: CASSFLQGTNEKLFF. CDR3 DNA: TGTGCCAGCAGTTTTCTACAGGGGACTAATGAAAAACTGTTTTTT.

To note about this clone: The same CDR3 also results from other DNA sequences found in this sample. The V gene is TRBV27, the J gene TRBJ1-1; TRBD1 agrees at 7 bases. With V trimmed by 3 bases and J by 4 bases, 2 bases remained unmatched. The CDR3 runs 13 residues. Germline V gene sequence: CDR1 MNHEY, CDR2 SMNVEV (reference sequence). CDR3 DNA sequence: TGTGCCAGCAGTTTGAACAGGGGCACTGAAGCTTTCTTT. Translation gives CASSLNRGTEAFF.

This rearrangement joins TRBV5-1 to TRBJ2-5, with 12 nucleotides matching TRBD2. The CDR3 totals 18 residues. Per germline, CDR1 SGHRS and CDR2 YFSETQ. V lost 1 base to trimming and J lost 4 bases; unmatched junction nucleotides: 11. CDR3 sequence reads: CASSLTRLAGEVSETQYF. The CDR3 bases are TGCGCCAGCAGCTTGACCCGACTAGCGGGAGAGGTATCAGAGACCCAGTACTTC.

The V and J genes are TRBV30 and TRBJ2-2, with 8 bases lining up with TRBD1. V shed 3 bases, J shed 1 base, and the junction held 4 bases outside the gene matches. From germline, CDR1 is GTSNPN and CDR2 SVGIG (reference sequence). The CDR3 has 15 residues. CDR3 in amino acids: CAWSDRGMNTGELFF. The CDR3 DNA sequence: TGTGCCTGGAGCGACAGGGGCATGAACACCGGGGAGCTGTTTTTT.

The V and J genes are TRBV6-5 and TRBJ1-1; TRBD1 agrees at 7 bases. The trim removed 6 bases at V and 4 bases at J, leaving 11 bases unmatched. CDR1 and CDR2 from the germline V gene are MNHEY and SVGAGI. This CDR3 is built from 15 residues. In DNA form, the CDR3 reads TGTGCCAGCAGCCCCCGACAGGGTGGGAGCACTGAAGCTTTCTTT. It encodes CASSPRQGGSTEAFF.

CDR3 in DNA: TGTGCCAGCAGCTGGACTAGCTCGCTCAATGAGCAGTTCTTC. It specifies CASSWTSSLNEQFF. The genes are TRBV6-6 and TRBJ2-1, with 8 nucleotides matching TRBD2. The junction had 7 bases not matched to a gene; V was cut back by 6 bases and J by 6 bases. CDR3 length: 14 residues. Per the germline V gene, CDR1 is MNHNY and CDR2 is SVGAGI (reference sequence).

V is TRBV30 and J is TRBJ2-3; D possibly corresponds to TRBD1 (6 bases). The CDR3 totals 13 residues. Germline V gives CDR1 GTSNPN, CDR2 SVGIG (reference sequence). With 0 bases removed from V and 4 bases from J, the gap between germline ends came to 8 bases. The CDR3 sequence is CAWSVPGADTQYF. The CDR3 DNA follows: TGTGCCTGGAGTGTGCCAGGGGCAGATACGCAGTATTTT.

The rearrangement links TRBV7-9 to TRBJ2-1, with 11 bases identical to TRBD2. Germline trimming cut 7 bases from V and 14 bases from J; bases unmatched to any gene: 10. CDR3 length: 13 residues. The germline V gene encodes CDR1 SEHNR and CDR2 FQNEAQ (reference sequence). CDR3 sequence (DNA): TGTGCCAGCACCCAAAACCTAGCGGGAGGTGAGTTCTTC. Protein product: CASTQNLAGGEFF.